Following are 29 T cell receptor beta chains from one sample sequenced in a study of T-cell reconstitution after alpha-beta-depleted transplantation in children. Using unique molecular identifiers, the investigators prepared the TCRbeta library. TCRdb re-called the PCR reads through MiXCR, storing one row per CDR3 protein. The sample lists some 600,000 distinct CDR3 sequences, over 10% occurring once. The specimen comprised PBMCs, mostly from graft donor cells, sampled 360 days after TCRalphabeta/CD19-depleted stem cell transplant. The source of these receptors is a male patient between 10 and 17 years old who had a stem cell transplant for acute myeloid leukemia, so the T cells may come from the graft donor.

The table lists this clonotype with a few counts. The V and J genes are TRBV12-3 or TRBV12-4 and TRBJ2-7; no reliable D call. V was pared by 9 bases and J by 4 bases, with 16 bases between. This CDR3 is built from 13 residues. CDR3 coding DNA: TGTGCCAGTAGCTGGAATCTCATATACGAGCAGTACTTC. This sequence encodes CASSWNLIYEQYF.

This clonotype was seen a handful of times. CDR3 nucleotide sequence: TGTGCCAGCAGCCAACTAGCGGGAACGAAGGCAGATACGCAGTATTTT. It encodes CASSQLAGTKADTQYF. The chain carries TRBV7-2 and TRBJ2-3; 10 nucleotides match TRBD2. From germline, CDR1 is SGHTA and CDR2 FQGNSA. This CDR3 is 16 amino acids long. V lost 5 bases and J lost 4; bases outside the gene matches: 9.

V gene TRBV18 combines with J gene TRBJ2-1; 8 bases agree with TRBD2. This CDR3 has 18 residues. Germline V gives CDR1 KGHSH, CDR2 LQKENI. V was pared by 5 bases and J by 6 bases, with 18 bases of the junction left unmatched. CDR3 coding DNA: TGTGCCAGCTCATTCATAATCTCAGCGGGAGATCTTGGCAATGAGCAGTTCTTC. Translating gives CASSFIISAGDLGNEQFF.

This clonotype turned up a few times. This chain uses TRBV18 with TRBJ1-2; no reliable D call. The germline V and J ends were trimmed by 3 bases and 3 bases, with 17 bases remaining between them. The CDR3 length is 16 residues. Germline V lookup: CDR1 KGHSH, CDR2 LQKENI. In DNA form, the CDR3 reads TGTGCCAGCTCACCGGAAACAGACGCCCCCTACTATGGCTACACCTTC. Its protein is CASSPETDAPYYGYTF.

This clonotype has only a few counts. This chain connects TRBV20-1 to TRBJ1-2; no firm D call. The germline gives CDR1 DFQATT, CDR2 SNEGSKA (reference sequence). V lost 3 bases, J lost 6 bases, and 14 bases lay in between. The CDR3 runs to 13 residues. The CDR3 DNA reads TGCAGTGCTAGCTCCTTTTTCGGAGATGGCTACACCTTC. Amino acids: CSASSFFGDGYTF.

The chain joins TRBV29-1 to TRBJ1-2, with 8 bases that match TRBD1. Germline values: CDR1 SQVTM, CDR2 ANQGSEA. The CDR3 loop spans 12 amino acids. The V gene end was trimmed by 4 bases and the J gene end by 8 bases; junction bases not matched to a gene: 6. CDR3 bases: TGCAGCGTTGTACCAGGGGGCGCCGGCTACACCTTC. This gives the protein CSVVPGGAGYTF.

The chain couples TRBV7-2 to TRBJ2-4; D may match TRBD1 or TRBD2 (5 bases each). Trimming took off 5 bases at V and 4 bases at J, with 18 bases between the two ends. CDR1 is SGHTA and CDR2 is FQGNSA in the germline V gene. The CDR3 length is 16 residues. The CDR3 nucleotides are TGTGCCAGCAGCCCCGTGGGTCGAGAGGGGAAAAACATTCAGTACTTC. Translated, it gives CASSPVGREGKNIQYF.

V is TRBV11-1 and J is TRBJ2-3; a possible D gene is TRBD2 (5 bases). The CDR3 spans 15 residues. V was pared by 5 bases and J by 3 bases, with 15 bases between. Germline V CDR1 and CDR2: SGHAT, FQDESV (reference sequence). CDR3 in amino acids: CASSPQTGGTDTQYF. In nucleotides, the CDR3 is TGTGCCAGCAGCCCCCAGACCGGCGGGACAGATACGCAGTATTTT.

The chain recombines TRBV21-1 with TRBJ2-1; the D segment call TRBD2 is taken from the table without a DNA check. TRBV21-1 is a pseudogene locus. This CDR3 region has 16 residues. The CDR3: CASSKVVSGYYNEQFF. DNA for the CDR3: TGTGCCAGCAGCAAAGTGGTTAGCGGGTATTACAATGAGCAGTTCTTC.

V gene TRBV7-9 combines with J gene TRBJ2-5; maybe TRBD2 (5 bases). Per the germline V gene, CDR1 is SEHNR and CDR2 is FQNEAQ (reference sequence). CDR3 size: 13 residues. V dropped 10 bases and J dropped 3 bases, with 15 bases sitting between them. For the CDR3, the DNA is TGTGCCACCGACCGTTGGCGGGAAGAGACCCAGTACTTC. It encodes CATDRWREETQYF.

This clonotype has at least ten counts. V and J are TRBV18 and TRBJ2-1, with D hard to call. The V gene's germline CDR1 is KGHSH and CDR2 LQKENI. This CDR3 contains 15 residues. Trimming took off 1 base at V and 4 bases at J, with 11 bases between the two ends. DNA of the CDR3: TGTGCCAGCTCACCACTTGTTCGGGCTTACAATGAGCAGTTCTTC. Translation: CASSPLVRAYNEQFF.

This clonotype was counted at least ten times. The chain has TRBV29-1 and TRBJ2-1; weak D call: TRBD2 (5 bases). Per germline, CDR1 SQVTM and CDR2 ANQGSEA. V lost 4 bases and J 4 bases, leaving 26 bases between the germline ends. There are 18 residues in the CDR3. CDR3: CSVALAGGPANLYNEQFF. The CDR3 region has the DNA TGCAGCGTTGCCCTGGCCGGAGGCCCCGCGAACCTTTACAATGAGCAGTTCTTC.

This clonotype appeared many times. This rearrangement joins TRBV18 to TRBJ2-1, with 10 bases matching TRBD2. This CDR3 comprises 17 residues. Germline values: CDR1 KGHSH, CDR2 LQKENI. V gave up 6 bases and J gave up 4 bases; unmatched junction bases: 12. For the CDR3, the DNA is TGTGCCAGCTCTACCGACCTCGGGACTAGCGTATACAATGAGCAGTTCTTC. It specifies CASSTDLGTSVYNEQFF.

This clonotype occurred a few times. The chain links TRBV7-8 to TRBJ2-7; either TRBD1 or TRBD2 may supply D (6 bases each). This CDR3 region has 15 residues. Trimming stripped 3 bases from V and 6 bases from J, with 18 bases between. The V gene's germline CDR1 is SGHVS and CDR2 FQNEAQ. CDR3 sequence: CASSFDRGRLGEQYF. As DNA, the CDR3 is TGTGCCAGCAGCTTTGACCGGGGGCGGCTGGGCGAGCAGTACTTC.

This chain links TRBV30 with TRBJ1-1; no reliable D call. V lost 1 base, J lost 0 bases, and 6 bases lay in between. This CDR3 region has 13 residues. Looked up from germline, CDR1 is GTSNPN and CDR2 is SVGIG (reference sequence). The CDR3 sequence: CAWSDTVNTEAFF. The CDR3, as DNA: TGTGCCTGGAGTGATACGGTGAACACTGAAGCTTTCTTT.

This clonotype has at least ten counts. The chain combines TRBV4-2 with TRBJ2-4; D uncertain. CDR3 length: 11 residues. CDR1 and CDR2 from the germline V gene are LGHNA and YNFKEQ. V was cut by 0 bases and J by 9 bases, with 3 bases left in between. CDR3 sequence (DNA): TGTGCCAGCAGCCAAGAATCCATTCAGTACTTC. Protein sequence: CASSQESIQYF.

V usage is TRBV2 and J usage is TRBJ2-3; D gene unclear. The ends were cut back, 1 base at V and 0 bases at J, with 8 bases in the middle. The CDR3 has 15 amino acids. Looked up from germline, CDR1 is SNHLY and CDR2 is FYNNEI. CDR3 loop: CASSEEGYSTDTQYF. For the CDR3, the DNA is TGTGCCAGCAGTGAAGAAGGCTACAGCACAGATACGCAGTATTTT.

This clonotype was seen a few times. The V call is TRBV11-2, the J call TRBJ2-7; D call uncertain. The germline gives CDR1 SGHAT, CDR2 FQNNGV. V dropped 5 bases and J dropped 3 bases, with 14 bases sitting between them. The CDR3 is 14 residues long. The CDR3 protein is CASSVRPKLYEQYF. DNA for the CDR3: TGTGCCAGCAGCGTAAGACCCAAACTCTACGAGCAGTACTTC.

The chain recombines TRBV27 with TRBJ2-5, with D possibly being TRBD2 (6 bases). Per the germline V gene, CDR1 is MNHEY and CDR2 is SMNVEV (reference sequence). V lost 8 bases and J 5 bases, leaving 15 bases between the germline ends. The CDR3 length is 13 residues. The CDR3 here is CASGRTLQETQYF. In DNA form, the CDR3 reads TGTGCCAGCGGGAGGACTCTTCAGGAGACCCAGTACTTC.

The chain carries TRBV20-1 and TRBJ2-7; D possibly corresponds to TRBD2 (5 bases). The CDR3 contains 15 residues. Germline V gene sequence: CDR1 DFQATT, CDR2 SNEGSKA (reference sequence). The V gene lost 0 bases and the J gene lost 1 base, with 13 bases spanning the gap. DNA for the CDR3: TGCAGTGCTAGAGATTACGGGGAAGCGTCCTACGAGCAGTACTTC. This translates into CSARDYGEASYEQYF.

The V and J genes are TRBV20-1 and TRBJ2-1; 7 bases fit TRBD1. Germline V gene data show CDR1 as DFQATT and CDR2 as SNEGSKA (reference sequence). J lost 4 bases, V lost 3 bases, and 3 bases had no gene match. This CDR3 region has 13 residues. CDR3 bases: TGCAGTGCTAGCGGGACAGCATACAATGAGCAGTTCTTC. Translation gives CSASGTAYNEQFF.

This clonotype was seen a few times. V gene TRBV7-2 combines with J gene TRBJ2-7, with D maybe TRBD1 (5 bases). From germline, CDR1 is SGHTA and CDR2 FQGNSA. This CDR3 contains 15 residues. V gave up 5 bases and J gave up 4 bases, with 18 bases separating them. The CDR3 here is CASSLTGPSGYEQYF. CDR3 DNA: TGTGCCAGCAGCCTCACAGGTCCTTCAGGGTACGAGCAGTACTTC. Based on the CDR3 plus reference TRBV7-2 and TRBJ2-7, the full variable domain is GAGVSQSPSNKVTEKGKDVELRCDPISGHTALYWYRQSLGQGLEFLIYFQGNSAPDKSGLPSDRFSAERTGGSVSTLTIQRTQQEDSAVYLCASSLTGPSGYEQYFGPGTRLTVT.

In this sample, this clonotype turned up a few times. The V and J genes are TRBV14 and TRBJ2-3, with D hard to call. The CDR3 has 13 residues. V dropped 1 base and J dropped 6 bases, with 8 bases sitting between them. Germline-derived CDR1 and CDR2 are SGHDN and FVKESK. The CDR3 DNA reads TGTGCCAGCAGCCAAGTACTCCTGGATACGCAGTATTTT. As protein: CASSQVLLDTQYF.

The rearrangement links TRBV12-3 or TRBV12-4 to TRBJ2-2; 15 bases map to TRBD2. This CDR3 region has 17 residues. V shed 6 bases, J shed 8 bases, and the junction held 10 bases outside the gene matches. This CDR3 is CASRGLGTSGRKGELFF. For the CDR3, the DNA is TGTGCCAGCAGGGGGCTGGGGACTAGCGGGAGGAAAGGGGAGCTGTTTTTT.

This clonotype was picked up many times. This chain uses TRBV6-5 with TRBJ2-7; 7 bases are a match to TRBD1. The CDR3 is 17 residues long. J lost 0 bases, V lost 2 bases, and 10 bases had no gene match. Germline loops: CDR1 MNHEY, CDR2 SVGAGI. In nucleotides, the CDR3 is TGTGCCAGCAGTTACCTAACTGGGACAGCCAACTCCTACGAGCAGTACTTC. This codes for CASSYLTGTANSYEQYF.

This clonotype was counted ten times or more. The CDR3 DNA reads TGCGCCAGCAGCCAAGGGGACGGACTAGCGGGGGTCACAGATACGCAGTATTTT. It codes for CASSQGDGLAGVTDTQYF. J is TRBJ2-3 and V is TRBV4-3; 13 bases fit TRBD2. This CDR3 has 18 amino acids. Germline assignment: CDR1 LGHNA and CDR2 YSLEER. The J segment lost 2 bases and the V segment lost 1 base, leaving 6 bases of the junction unmatched.

This clonotype was found a few times. The gene calls are TRBV20-1 and TRBJ2-7, with 10 bases matching TRBD1. V gave up 6 bases and J gave up 5 bases; unmatched junction bases: 10. The length of the CDR3 is 14 residues. Germline V lookup: CDR1 DFQATT, CDR2 SNEGSKA (reference sequence). CDR3 in amino acids: CSADRTGGYDEQYF. As DNA, the CDR3 is TGCAGTGCGGACAGGACAGGGGGGTACGACGAGCAGTACTTC.

This clonotype has just a few counts. V usage is TRBV28 and J usage is TRBJ1-2; D remains unclear. The V end was cut by 8 bases, the J end by 6 bases, with 13 bases between. Germline V gives CDR1 MDHEN, CDR2 SYDVKM. There are 12 residues in the CDR3. The CDR3 is CASLEGKDGYTF. In DNA form, the CDR3 reads TGTGCCAGCTTGGAGGGAAAGGATGGCTACACCTTC.

Only a few counts were recorded for this clonotype. CDR3 sequence (DNA): TGCAGTGCTAGCTTAGTGGTTATTGGCCCAGGTTTTAATTCACCCCTCCACTTT. Protein sequence: CSASLVVIGPGFNSPLHF. The rearrangement links TRBV20-1 to TRBJ1-6; D is uncertain. There are 18 residues in the CDR3. Germline CDR1 is DFQATT and CDR2 is SNEGSKA (reference sequence). V gave up 3 bases and J gave up 6 bases, with 24 bases separating them.